Below, 32 T cell receptor beta chains from the same sample are listed, as sequenced in a study of blood T cell repertoires in COVID-19. Generated by immunoSEQ multiplex PCR, the TCRdb table keeps only in-frame clones and is missing some. Among some 73,000 clones, about 82% were seen once, and the ten largest hold roughly 9.3%. Sequencing was performed on peripheral blood. The origin of the receptors is a man aged 50 or older with COVID-19, enrolled during active disease.

This chain uses TRBV9 with TRBJ2-2; the match to TRBD2 covers 9 bases. This CDR3 comprises 15 residues. With V trimmed by 4 bases and J by 4 bases, 5 bases remained unmatched. The germline V gene has CDR1 SGDLS and CDR2 YYNGEE. The CDR3 here is CASSPGGRGTGELFF. The CDR3 bases are TGTGCCAGCAGCCCCGGCGGGAGGGGCACCGGGGAGCTGTTTTTT.

This chain links TRBV18 with TRBJ1-1; D not certain. V lost 4 bases and J lost 1, with 4 bases in between. This CDR3 comprises 12 residues. CDR1 and CDR2 from the germline V gene are KGHSH and LQKENI. CDR3 amino acids: CASSRQNTEAFF. The CDR3 nucleotides read TGTGCCAGCTCACGGCAGAACACTGAAGCTTTCTTT.

This chain connects TRBV7-3 to TRBJ2-4, with TRBD1 matching 11 bases. V was pared by 2 bases and J by 8 bases, with 2 bases of the junction left unmatched. There are 14 residues in the CDR3. Germline-derived CDR1 and CDR2 are SGHTA and FQGTGA. CDR3 in amino acids: CASSLQGQGDIQYF. The CDR3 nucleotides read TGTGCCAGCAGCTTACAGGGACAGGGGGACATTCAGTACTTC.

This clone was found once. The same CDR3 can be traced to other DNA sequences in this sample. This chain joins TRBV19 and TRBJ2-3; D remains ambiguous. V was pared by 3 bases and J by 1 base, with 5 bases between. Per the germline V gene, CDR1 is LNHDA and CDR2 is SQIVND (reference sequence). The CDR3 extends over 13 amino acids. The CDR3 DNA reads TGTGCCAGTAGTATCCAGGGCACAGATACGCAGTATTTT. Its translation is CASSIQGTDTQYF.

This clone ranks as medium-sized. The rearrangement uses TRBV27 and TRBJ2-7, with 8 bases matching TRBD2. V shed 6 bases and J 3 bases; nucleotides not matched to a gene: 4. The CDR3 is made up of 13 amino acids. Germline V gene lookup returns CDR1 MNHEY and CDR2 SMNVEV (reference sequence). For the CDR3, the DNA is TGTGCCAGCAGCCCTACTAGCGGCTACGAGCAGTACTTC. Translating it yields CASSPTSGYEQYF.

The gene calls are TRBV18 and TRBJ1-2; D remains ambiguous. Germline V gene data show CDR1 as KGHSH and CDR2 as LQKENI. This CDR3 has 14 amino acids. Trimming removed 3 bases at V and 3 bases at J, with 11 bases between. CDR3 in DNA: TGTGCCAGCTCACCCGAAGGGAGGGACTATGGCTACACCTTC. This gives the protein CASSPEGRDYGYTF. Combining the CDR3 with reference TRBV18 and TRBJ1-2 gives the whole variable domain NAGVMQNPRHLVRRRGQEARLRCSPMKGHSHVYWYRQLPEEGLKFMVYLQKENIIDESGMPKERFSAEFPKEGPSILRIQQVVRGDSAAYFCASSPEGRDYGYTFGSGTRLTVV.

The V and J genes are TRBV27 and TRBJ2-2; 10 nucleotides align to TRBD2. The length of the CDR3 is 15 residues. Germline CDR1 reads MNHEY; CDR2 reads SMNVEV (reference sequence). V shed 10 bases and J 7 bases; nucleotides not matched to a gene: 12. The CDR3 loop reads CATLPASGSGGELFF. For the CDR3, the DNA is TGTGCCACCCTCCCGGCTAGCGGGAGTGGCGGGGAGCTGTTTTTT.

The chain combines TRBV10-3 with TRBJ1-3; 7 bases agree with TRBD1. Trimming at V came to 10 bases and at J to 2 bases, leaving 8 bases not matched to a gene. The CDR3 loop spans 14 amino acids. The germline gives CDR1 ENHRY, CDR2 SYGVKD. CDR3 nucleotide sequence: TGTGCCACCGGCCCCGACAGGGCTGGAAACACCATATATTTT. Translation: CATGPDRAGNTIYF.

V usage is TRBV7-9 and J usage is TRBJ1-1; D call uncertain. The germline V and J ends were trimmed by 0 bases and 0 bases, with 5 bases remaining between them. Germline CDR1 is SEHNR and CDR2 is FQNEAQ (reference sequence). The CDR3 length is 14 residues. The CDR3 coding sequence is TGTGCCAGCAGCTTAGCACAGTTGAACACTGAAGCTTTCTTT. It yields the protein CASSLAQLNTEAFF.

V and J are TRBV30 and TRBJ1-6; D is possibly TRBD1 (6 bases). Trimming left V 4 bases short and J 7 bases short, with 11 bases between. Germline V CDR1 and CDR2: GTSNPN, SVGIG (reference sequence). The length of the CDR3 is 13 residues. CDR3 residues: CAWTGQPNSPLHF. CDR3 coding DNA: TGTGCCTGGACAGGACAGCCCAATTCACCCCTCCACTTT. Using reference TRBV30 and TRBJ1-6 for the parts outside the CDR3, the full variable domain is SQTIHQWPATLVQPVGSPLSLECTVEGTSNPNLYWYRQAAGRGLQLLFYSVGIGQISSEVPQNLSASRPQDRQFILSSKKLLLSDSGFYLCAWTGQPNSPLHFGNGTRLTVT.

As DNA, the CDR3 is TGTGCCAGCAGCCCTACAGGGGGCGCATGGCAGCCCCAGCATTTT. Protein: CASSPTGGAWQPQHF. The chain joins TRBV5-8 to TRBJ1-5; 9 bases map to TRBD1. There are 15 residues in the CDR3. From germline, CDR1 is SGHTS and CDR2 YDEGEE. Trimming removed 4 bases from V and 7 bases from J; junction bases left unmatched: 9.

The gene calls are TRBV9 and TRBJ2-1, with 8 nucleotides matching TRBD2. With 0 bases clipped from V and 7 bases from J, the junction kept 15 bases outside the gene matches. The germline V gene has CDR1 SGDLS and CDR2 YYNGEE. The CDR3 covers 18 residues. The DNA for the CDR3 is TGTGCCAGCAGCGTAGCTTCAAGGGTAGCGGGACTCACAAATGAGCAGTTCTTC. Amino acids: CASSVASRVAGLTNEQFF.

The chain joins TRBV24-1 to TRBJ2-5; a possible D gene is TRBD1 (6 bases). Germline V gives CDR1 KGHDR, CDR2 SFDVKD. The CDR3 runs to 15 residues. The ends were cut back, 0 bases at V and 5 bases at J, with 12 bases in the middle. The CDR3: CATSDLSGDRETQYF. In nucleotides, the CDR3 is TGTGCCACCAGTGATTTGTCAGGGGATCGCGAGACCCAGTACTTC.

This clone has only one observation. The J gene is TRBJ2-2, the V gene TRBV11-2; 7 bases align to TRBD2. Germline V gene sequence: CDR1 SGHAT, CDR2 FQNNGV. V was clipped by 5 bases and J by 4 bases; unmatched bases: 16. This CDR3 is 18 amino acids long. This CDR3 is CASSPRRLAGELTGELFF. CDR3 nucleotides: TGTGCCAGCAGCCCCCGTCGACTTGCGGGAGAGCTCACCGGGGAGCTGTTTTTT.

This chain links TRBV5-8 with TRBJ2-3; 8 nucleotides line up with TRBD2. Germline V gene data show CDR1 as SGHTS and CDR2 as YDEGEE. Trimming took 4 bases from V and 4 from J; bases not matched to a gene: 5. The length of the CDR3 is 14 residues. DNA for the CDR3: TGTGCCAGCAGCCCGGGAGGGGGGCCAGATACGCAGTATTTT. Translating it yields CASSPGGGPDTQYF.

The rearrangement uses TRBV7-2 and TRBJ2-7, with TRBD1 as a possible D gene (5 bases). This CDR3 spans 15 amino acids. Trimming took 3 bases from V and 1 from J, leaving 13 bases between them. Looked up from germline, CDR1 is SGHTA and CDR2 is FQGNSA. The CDR3, as DNA: TGTGCCAGCAGCTTTCTCAGGGTAGGGTCCTACGAGCAGTACTTC. Protein sequence: CASSFLRVGSYEQYF.

This clone was detected only a few times. This sequence joins TRBV11-2 and TRBJ2-5; D possibly corresponds to TRBD2 (7 bases). V lost 6 bases and J lost 5, with 22 bases in between. CDR3 length: 16 amino acids. Germline-derived CDR1 and CDR2 are SGHAT and FQNNGV. The CDR3 coding sequence is TGTGCCAGCAGTGGGGGGGGCGGGAGTCTTGTGGAGACCCAGTACTTC. Protein: CASSGGGGSLVETQYF. Combining the CDR3 with reference TRBV11-2 and TRBJ2-5 gives the whole variable domain EAGVAQSPRYKIIEKRQSVAFWCNPISGHATLYWYQQILGQGPKLLIQFQNNGVVDDSQLPKDRFSAERLKGVDSTLKIQPAKLEDSAVYLCASSGGGGSLVETQYFGPGTRLLVL.

This clone has more than one count but fewer than ten. In the same sample, other DNA sequences code for this CDR3. The chain carries TRBV21-1 and TRBJ1-5; the table's D call, TRBD1, was not checked against the DNA. TRBV21-1 is a known pseudogene. The CDR3 length is 17 residues. The CDR3 region has the DNA TGTGCCAGCAGCAAAGGGGGACAGAAAGACAGCAATCAGCCCCAGCATTTT. As protein: CASSKGGQKDSNQPQHF.

The V and J genes are TRBV5-1 and TRBJ2-3; TRBD1 might be the D (6 bases). The CDR3 extends over 16 amino acids. Germline lookup yields CDR1 SGHRS and CDR2 YFSETQ. V was trimmed by 6 bases and J by 0 bases, leaving 17 bases between them. CDR3 sequence: CASTVTARGSTDTQYF. The CDR3 DNA reads TGCGCCAGCACGGTAACAGCCAGGGGAAGCACAGATACGCAGTATTTT. Full variable domain (rest looked up from reference TRBV5-1 and TRBJ2-3): KAGVTQTPRYLIKTRGQQVTLSCSPISGHRSVSWYQQTPGQGLQFLFEYFSETQRNKGNFPGRFSGRQFSNSRSEMNVSTLELGDSALYLCASTVTARGSTDTQYFGPGTRLTVL.

The chain employs TRBV21-1 and TRBJ1-3; no DNA check was done on the table's D call, TRBD1. TRBV21-1 is reported as a pseudogene. The CDR3 is made up of 17 amino acids. The CDR3 DNA reads TGTGCCAGCAGCAAACTCCGGGACAGGGGCGTTGGAAACACCATATATTTT. Translated: CASSKLRDRGVGNTIYF.

V is TRBV5-1 and J is TRBJ2-3; the match to TRBD1 covers 8 bases. Germline V gene data show CDR1 as SGHRS and CDR2 as YFSETQ. V gave up 1 base and J gave up 6 bases; unmatched junction bases: 10. There are 16 residues in the CDR3. As DNA, the CDR3 is TGCGCCAGCAGCTTGCAGGGGGCAGCGTCGTTGGATACGCAGTATTTT. Its protein is CASSLQGAASLDTQYF.

This clone was observed a handful of times. This sequence joins TRBV4-1 and TRBJ1-4; maybe TRBD1 (6 bases). This CDR3 has 12 amino acids. V lost 4 bases and J lost 16, with 16 bases in between. Germline values: CDR1 MGHRA, CDR2 YSYEKL. The CDR3 sequence is CASSLPGGPEFF. The CDR3 DNA follows: TGCGCCAGCAGCCTCCCGGGGGGGCCCGAGTTTTTT.

With respect to this clone: The germline gene is not matched at one end of the junction; a read error may be the cause. The V and J genes are TRBV7-9 and TRBJ1-2; the D is unclear. This CDR3 has 11 residues. The V gene's germline CDR1 is SEHNR and CDR2 FQNEAQ (reference sequence). The CDR3 nucleotides read TGTGCCAGCAGCTTACCAGGCGCCCATTGTTTT. Its protein product is CASSLPGAHCF.

The J gene is TRBJ1-1, the V gene TRBV12-3 or TRBV12-4, with TRBD1 as a possible D gene (6 bases). V was trimmed by 2 bases and J by 6 bases, leaving 10 bases between them. The CDR3 extends over 13 amino acids. The CDR3 DNA reads TGTGCCAGCAGTTTAATACAGGGCGCTGAAGCTTTCTTT. This translates into CASSLIQGAEAFF.

This clone occurred once. The chain employs TRBV5-4 and TRBJ2-3; 10 nucleotides match TRBD1. Germline-derived CDR1 and CDR2 are SGHNT and YYREEE (reference sequence). The length of the CDR3 is 16 residues. After removal of 4 bases from V and 5 bases from J, the junction contained 10 bases not matched to a gene. The CDR3 nucleotides read TGTGCCAGCAGCGGGTCCGGGACAGGGGTGGGAGATACGCAGTATTTT. This codes for CASSGSGTGVGDTQYF.

The gene calls are TRBV19 and TRBJ1-5; D gene uncertain. V was cut by 8 bases and J by 3 bases, with 14 bases left in between. Germline loops: CDR1 LNHDA, CDR2 SQIVND (reference sequence). The CDR3 loop spans 14 amino acids. In nucleotides, the CDR3 is TGTGCCAGTCGAAACCGGGGTAACAATCAGCCCCAGCATTTT. This codes for CASRNRGNNQPQHF.

The chain has TRBV6-5 and TRBJ2-5; TRBD2 matches at 8 bases. This CDR3 region has 15 residues. Unmatched junction bases numbered 10, after V lost 6 bases and J lost 4 bases. Per germline, CDR1 MNHEY and CDR2 SVGAGI. The CDR3 loop reads CASRTAGGGPETQYF. Written as DNA, the CDR3 is TGTGCCAGCAGGACGGCGGGAGGAGGCCCAGAGACCCAGTACTTC.

This chain links TRBV5-1 with TRBJ2-7, with 7 bases aligning to TRBD2. The CDR3 length is 14 residues. CDR1 and CDR2 (germline): SGHRS, YFSETQ. After removal of 4 bases from V and 6 bases from J, the junction contained 10 bases not matched to a gene. In DNA, the CDR3 is TGCGCCAGCAGCGCTGGGACTACCCCCTTCGAGCAGTACTTC. This encodes CASSAGTTPFEQYF.

This clone has only a few counts. V is TRBV5-1 and J is TRBJ1-4; 8 bases agree with TRBD1. CDR1 and CDR2 from the germline V gene are SGHRS and YFSETQ. The CDR3 is 12 amino acids. V was pared by 4 bases and J by 13 bases, with 6 bases of the junction left unmatched. Here the CDR3 DNA reads TGCGCCAGCAGCCCTTCCGGGACAGGACTGTTTTTT. Its protein is CASSPSGTGLFF.

This chain uses TRBV9 with TRBJ1-5; the match to TRBD1 covers 7 bases. The germline gives CDR1 SGDLS, CDR2 YYNGEE. The trim removed 0 bases at V and 5 bases at J, leaving 2 bases unmatched. This CDR3 has 14 residues. The CDR3 sequence: CASSVGQGDQPQHF. Written as DNA, the CDR3 is TGTGCCAGCAGCGTAGGGCAGGGGGATCAGCCCCAGCATTTT.

V is TRBV6-5 and J is TRBJ2-7; 8 bases map to TRBD2. The V gene's germline CDR1 is MNHEY and CDR2 SVGAGI. This CDR3 region has 15 residues. V lost 6 bases to trimming and J lost 5 bases; unmatched junction nucleotides: 12. CDR3 coding DNA: TGTGCCAGCAGCCTGTGGCGAGCGGGAGCCGACGAGCAGTACTTC. As protein: CASSLWRAGADEQYF.

The J gene is TRBJ1-2, the V gene TRBV5-1; the D is unclear. CDR3 length equals 17 residues. V gave up 0 bases and J gave up 2 bases, with 17 bases separating them. Per germline, CDR1 SGHRS and CDR2 YFSETQ. The CDR3 bases are TGCGCCAGCAGCTTGGCCGCCCAAGGGAGGCGGAACTATGGCTACACCTTC. Translated, it gives CASSLAAQGRRNYGYTF.